This T cell receptor beta chain was sequenced during a study of Graves' ophthalmopathy and Graves' hyperthyroidism. This clonotype is a singleton in its sample. Amplified TCR beta CDR3 regions were obtained using RNA transcripts as template. First-round RT-PCR employed HTBI primers, with a second-round multiplex PCR after it. TCRdb processed the multiplex PCR reads anew with MiXCR; each CDR3 protein has one entry. The sample comprises about 660,000 distinct CDR3 sequences, about two fifths of which are singletons, and over 2.5% rests with the top ten. V was cut by 4 bases and J by 7 bases, with 14 bases left in between. CDR3 length: 15 residues. Germline values: CDR1 MGHDK, CDR2 SYGVNS.

The clonotype was recovered from an adult man with Graves' ophthalmopathy. Material: peripheral blood. The chain has TRBV25-1 and TRBJ1-6, with a weak D call TRBD1 (5 bases). CDR3 DNA sequence: TGTGCCAGCAGTGCTTGGACAACGGAAAATTCACCCCTCCACTTT. Amino acid sequence: CASSAWTTENSPLHF.